This TCR beta chain originates from a study of beta chain features in type 1 diabetes. Regarding this clone: Its antigen is not known.

Points from the study as a whole: Type 1 diabetes patients had moderately but significantly shorter TCRB CDR3s in all four CD4+ subsets.

Germline V CDR1 and CDR2: PRHDT, FYEKMQ (reference sequence). The CDR3 has 15 amino acids. Trimming removed 8 bases from V and 2 bases from J, with 15 bases in between. The entirety of the isolated RNA underwent reverse transcription, so expressed TCRB transcripts were sequenced. Assay: immunoSEQ multiplex PCR; the TCRdb copy retains only in-frame clones and omits some. The data hold 600,000 to 700,000 clones, with over 10% observed a single time. The chain couples TRBV13 to TRBJ2-2; a possible D gene is TRBD1 (6 bases). The sequencing sample was made of naive CD4+ T cells from blood. This receptor was identified in a man aged 25-40 years with type 1 diabetes. CDR3: CASGVRGGNTGELFF. The CDR3 DNA follows: TGTGCCAGCGGGGTCAGGGGTGGAAACACCGGGGAGCTGTTTTTT.